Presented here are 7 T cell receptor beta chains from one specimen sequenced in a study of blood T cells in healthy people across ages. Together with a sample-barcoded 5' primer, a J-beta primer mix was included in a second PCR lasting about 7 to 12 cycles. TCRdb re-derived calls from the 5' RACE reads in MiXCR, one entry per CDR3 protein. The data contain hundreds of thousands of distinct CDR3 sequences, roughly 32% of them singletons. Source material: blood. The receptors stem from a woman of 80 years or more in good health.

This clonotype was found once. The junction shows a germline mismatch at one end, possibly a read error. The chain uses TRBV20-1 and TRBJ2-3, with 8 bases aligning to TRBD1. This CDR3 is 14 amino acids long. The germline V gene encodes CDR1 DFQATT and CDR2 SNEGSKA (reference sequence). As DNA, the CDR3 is TGCAGTGCCGGAGGACAGGGACGCACAGATATGCAGTATTTT. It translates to CSAGGQGRTDMQYF.

In DNA form, the CDR3 reads TGTGCCAGCAGCTCCGGACAGGGGCACGGCAAAAACATTCAGTACTTC. Translating gives CASSSGQGHGKNIQYF. The rearrangement joins TRBV28 to TRBJ2-4, with 9 bases aligning to TRBD1. V trimming: 6 bases; J trimming: 3 bases; junction bases outside the gene matches: 9. The CDR3 is 16 amino acids. Germline V gives CDR1 MDHEN, CDR2 SYDVKM. Drawing the rest from reference TRBV28 and TRBJ2-4, the complete variable domain is DVKVTQSSRYLVKRTGEKVFLECVQDMDHENMFWYRQDPGLGLRLIYFSYDVKMKEKGDIPEGYSVSREKKERFSLILESASTNQTSMYLCASSSGQGHGKNIQYFGAGTRLSVL.

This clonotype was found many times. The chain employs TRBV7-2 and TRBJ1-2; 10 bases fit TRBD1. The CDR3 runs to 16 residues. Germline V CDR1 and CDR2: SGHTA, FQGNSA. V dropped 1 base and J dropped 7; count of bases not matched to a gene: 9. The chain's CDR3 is CASSLGTGGEMGGYTF. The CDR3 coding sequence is TGTGCCAGCAGCTTAGGGACAGGGGGGGAAATGGGTGGCTACACCTTC.

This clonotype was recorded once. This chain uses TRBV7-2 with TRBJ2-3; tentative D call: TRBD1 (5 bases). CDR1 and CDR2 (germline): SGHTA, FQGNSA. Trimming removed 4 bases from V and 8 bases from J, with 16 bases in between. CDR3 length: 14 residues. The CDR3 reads CASSSQGQGVTQYF. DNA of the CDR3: TGTGCCAGCAGCTCCCAGGGTCAGGGCGTTACGCAGTATTTT.

CDR3 in DNA: TGCAGTGCTAGCGGTGGTGGTAGCGGGAGGGCAGATACGCAGTATTTT. Residues: CSASGGGSGRADTQYF. This chain connects TRBV20-1 to TRBJ2-3; TRBD2 matches 11 bases. V gave up 3 bases and J gave up 4 bases; unmatched junction bases: 9. CDR1 and CDR2 (germline): DFQATT, SNEGSKA (reference sequence). This CDR3 region has 16 residues.

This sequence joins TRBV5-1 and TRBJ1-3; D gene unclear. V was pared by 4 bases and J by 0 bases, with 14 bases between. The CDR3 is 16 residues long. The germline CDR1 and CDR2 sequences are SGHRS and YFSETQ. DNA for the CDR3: TGCGCCAGCAGCGACCGGATCTCGAGCTCTGGAAACACCATATATTTT. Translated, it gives CASSDRISSSGNTIYF.

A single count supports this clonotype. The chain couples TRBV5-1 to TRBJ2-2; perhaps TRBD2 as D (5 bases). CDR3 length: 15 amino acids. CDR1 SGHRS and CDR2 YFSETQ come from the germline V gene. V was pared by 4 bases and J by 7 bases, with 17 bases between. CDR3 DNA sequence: TGCGCCAGCAGCCATACCCAGGAGGCAAGCGGGGAGCTGTTTTTT. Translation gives CASSHTQEASGELFF.